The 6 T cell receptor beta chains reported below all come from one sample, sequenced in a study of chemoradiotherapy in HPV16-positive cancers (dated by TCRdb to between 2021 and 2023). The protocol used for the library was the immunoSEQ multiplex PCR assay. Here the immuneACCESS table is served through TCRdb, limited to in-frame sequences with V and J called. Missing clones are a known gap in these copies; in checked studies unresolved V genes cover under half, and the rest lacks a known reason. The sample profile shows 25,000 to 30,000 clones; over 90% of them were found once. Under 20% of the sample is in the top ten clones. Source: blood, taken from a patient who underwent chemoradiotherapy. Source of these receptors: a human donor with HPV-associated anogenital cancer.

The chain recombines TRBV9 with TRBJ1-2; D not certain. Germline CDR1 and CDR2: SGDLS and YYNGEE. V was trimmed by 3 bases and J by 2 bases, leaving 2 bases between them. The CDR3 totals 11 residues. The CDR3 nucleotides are TGTGCCAGCAGCGACAACTATGGCTACACCTTC. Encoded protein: CASSDNYGYTF. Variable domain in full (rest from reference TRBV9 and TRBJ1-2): DSGVTQTPKHLITATGQRVTLRCSPRSGDLSVYWYQQSLDQGLQFLIQYYNGEERAKGNILERFSAQQFPDLHSELNLSSLELGDSALYFCASSDNYGYTFGSGTRLTVV.

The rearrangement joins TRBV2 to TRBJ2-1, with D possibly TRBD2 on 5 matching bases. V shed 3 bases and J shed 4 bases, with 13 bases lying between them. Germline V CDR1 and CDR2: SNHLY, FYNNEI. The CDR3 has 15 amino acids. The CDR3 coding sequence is TGTGCCAGCAGTGATGAAGAGGGCAGATACAATGAGCAGTTCTTC. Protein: CASSDEEGRYNEQFF.

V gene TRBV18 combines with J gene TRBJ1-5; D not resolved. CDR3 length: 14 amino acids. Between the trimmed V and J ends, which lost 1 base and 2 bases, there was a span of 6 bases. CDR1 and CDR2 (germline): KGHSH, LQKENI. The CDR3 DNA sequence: TGTGCCAGCTCACCACAGGGTGGCAATCAGCCCCAGCATTTT. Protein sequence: CASSPQGGNQPQHF.

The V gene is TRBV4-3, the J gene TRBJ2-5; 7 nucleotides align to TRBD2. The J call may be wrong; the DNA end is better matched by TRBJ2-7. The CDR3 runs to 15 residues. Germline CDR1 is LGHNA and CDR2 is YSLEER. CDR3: CASSQVSGASYEQYF. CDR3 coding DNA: TGCGCCAGCAGCCAAGTGAGCGGGGCCAGCTACGAGCAGTACTTC.

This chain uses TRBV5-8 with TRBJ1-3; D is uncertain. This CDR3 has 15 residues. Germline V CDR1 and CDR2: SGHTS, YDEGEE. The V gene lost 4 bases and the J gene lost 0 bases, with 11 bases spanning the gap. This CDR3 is CASSPMRISGNTIYF. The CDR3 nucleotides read TGTGCCAGCAGCCCAATGCGGATCTCTGGAAACACCATATATTTT. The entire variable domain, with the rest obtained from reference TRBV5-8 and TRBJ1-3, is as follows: EAGVTQSPTHLIKTRGQQATLRCSPISGHTSVYWYQQALGLGLQFLLWYDEGEERNRGNFPPRFSGRQFPNYSSELNVNALELEDSALYLCASSPMRISGNTIYFGEGSWLTVV.

The CDR3 DNA sequence: TGTGCCAGCCAGGCCTCCTACAATGAGCAGTTCTTC. Translated, it gives CASQASYNEQFF. V is TRBV11-2 and J is TRBJ2-1; D gene unclear. Trimming shortened V by 8 bases and J by 0 bases, and 5 bases separated the two germline ends. The CDR3 consists of 12 residues. Germline-derived CDR1 and CDR2 are SGHAT and FQNNGV.